This T cell receptor beta chain appears in the sequencing data of a study of CD8+CD57+ T cells in acquired aplastic anemia. CDR3 length equals 14 residues. V lost 10 bases to trimming and J lost 5 bases, with 20 bases between them. Germline CDR1 ENHRY, CDR2 SYGVKD. The sequenced patients had an expansion of CD8+CD57+ cells seen by flow cytometry. TCR beta VDJ and CDR3 profiles were obtained from a genomic DNA template. TCRdb reprocessed the reads via MiXCR and lists one record per CDR3 protein. The sample contains 220,000 or so distinct CDR3 sequences, about 60% of which appear only once. Only a few counts were recorded for this clonotype.

This clonotype originated in a human donor with aplastic anemia. Input material: sorted CD4+, CD8+, or CD8+CD57+ T cells (not recorded which) from PBMCs. This chain connects TRBV10-3 to TRBJ1-2; TRBD1 might be the D (6 bases). The CDR3 region is CATNRDNPTYGYTF. Here the CDR3 DNA reads TGTGCCACGAACCGGGACAACCCGACATATGGCTACACCTTC.